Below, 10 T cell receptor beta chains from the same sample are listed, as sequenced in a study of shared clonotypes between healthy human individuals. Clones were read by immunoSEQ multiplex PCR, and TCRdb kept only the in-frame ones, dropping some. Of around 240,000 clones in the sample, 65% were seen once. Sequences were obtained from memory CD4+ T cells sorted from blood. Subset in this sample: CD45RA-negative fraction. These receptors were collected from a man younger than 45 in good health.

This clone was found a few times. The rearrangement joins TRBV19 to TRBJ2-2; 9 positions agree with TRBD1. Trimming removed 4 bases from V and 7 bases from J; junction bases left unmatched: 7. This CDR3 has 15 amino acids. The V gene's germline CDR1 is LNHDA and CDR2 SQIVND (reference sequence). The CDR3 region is CASSTGTGSIGELFF. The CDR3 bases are TGTGCCAGTAGTACAGGGACAGGGAGTATCGGGGAGCTGTTTTTT.

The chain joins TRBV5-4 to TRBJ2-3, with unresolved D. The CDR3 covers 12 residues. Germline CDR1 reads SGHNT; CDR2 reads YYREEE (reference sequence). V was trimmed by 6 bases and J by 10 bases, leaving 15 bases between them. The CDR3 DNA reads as TGTGCCAGCAACCGGGTTGGAGAGGCGCAGTATTTT. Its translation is CASNRVGEAQYF. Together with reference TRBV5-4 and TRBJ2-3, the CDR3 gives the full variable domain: ETGVTQSPTHLIKTRGQQVTLRCSSQSGHNTVSWYQQALGQGPQFIFQYYREEENGRGNFPPRFSGLQFPNYSSELNVNALELDDSALYLCASNRVGEAQYFGPGTRLTVL.

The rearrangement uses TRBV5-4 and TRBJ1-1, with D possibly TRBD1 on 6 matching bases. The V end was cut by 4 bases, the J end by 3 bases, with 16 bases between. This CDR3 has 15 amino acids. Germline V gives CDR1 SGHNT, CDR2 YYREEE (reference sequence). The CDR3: CASSRITGWYTEAFF. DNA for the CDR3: TGTGCCAGCAGCCGAATAACAGGGTGGTACACTGAAGCTTTCTTT.

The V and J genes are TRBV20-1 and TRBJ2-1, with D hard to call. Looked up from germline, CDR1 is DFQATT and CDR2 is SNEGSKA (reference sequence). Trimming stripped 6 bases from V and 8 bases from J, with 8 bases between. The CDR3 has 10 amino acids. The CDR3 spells CSAKWDEQFF. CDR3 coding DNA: TGCAGTGCCAAGTGGGATGAGCAGTTCTTC.

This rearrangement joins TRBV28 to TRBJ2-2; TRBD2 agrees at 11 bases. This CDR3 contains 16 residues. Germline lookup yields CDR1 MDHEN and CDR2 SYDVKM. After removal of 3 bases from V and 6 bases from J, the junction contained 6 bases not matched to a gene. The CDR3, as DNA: TGTGCCAGCAGTTTTGGACTAGCGGGTAGGGCCGGGGAGCTGTTTTTT. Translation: CASSFGLAGRAGELFF.

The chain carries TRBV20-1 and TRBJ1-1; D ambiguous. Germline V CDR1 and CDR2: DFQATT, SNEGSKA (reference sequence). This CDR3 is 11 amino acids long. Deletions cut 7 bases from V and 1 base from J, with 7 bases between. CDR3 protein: CSGLGNTEAFF. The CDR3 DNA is TGCAGTGGCCTAGGGAACACTGAAGCTTTCTTT.

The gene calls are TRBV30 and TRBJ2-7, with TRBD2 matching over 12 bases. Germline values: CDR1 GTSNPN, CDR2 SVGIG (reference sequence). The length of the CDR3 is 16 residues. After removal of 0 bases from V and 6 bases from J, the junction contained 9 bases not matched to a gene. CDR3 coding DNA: TGTGCCTGGAGTGTACGGCTAGCGGGAGGGCCCCGCGAGCAGTACTTC. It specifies CAWSVRLAGGPREQYF.

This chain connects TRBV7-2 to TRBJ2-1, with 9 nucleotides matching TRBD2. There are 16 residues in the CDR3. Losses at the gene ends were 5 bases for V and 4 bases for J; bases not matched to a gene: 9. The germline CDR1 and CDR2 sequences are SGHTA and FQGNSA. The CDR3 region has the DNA TGTGCCAGCAGCCCCCCGGGACTAGCCAAGTACAATGAGCAGTTCTTC. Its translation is CASSPPGLAKYNEQFF.

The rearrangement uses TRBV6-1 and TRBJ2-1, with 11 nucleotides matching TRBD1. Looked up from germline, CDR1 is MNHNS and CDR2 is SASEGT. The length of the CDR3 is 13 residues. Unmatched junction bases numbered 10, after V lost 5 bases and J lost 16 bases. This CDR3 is CASSITEDRGLFF. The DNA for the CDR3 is TGTGCCAGCAGTATTACCGAGGACAGGGGGCTATTCTTC.

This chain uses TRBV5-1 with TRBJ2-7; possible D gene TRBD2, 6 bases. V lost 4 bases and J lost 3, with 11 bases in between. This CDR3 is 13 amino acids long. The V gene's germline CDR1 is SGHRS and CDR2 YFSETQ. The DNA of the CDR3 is TGCGCCAGCAGCAGGGACTTGCGCTACGAGCAGTACTTC. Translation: CASSRDLRYEQYF.